This entry lists 28 T cell receptor beta chains sequenced from one sample in a study of cytomegalovirus exposure and HLA in healthy donors. The data were produced by immunoSEQ multiplex PCR, yet TCRdb's version contains in-frame clones alone and is incomplete. Of about 98,000 clones listed, around nine tenths are singletons. Sequenced input: PBMCs. These receptors all come from a woman between 25 and 40 years old in good health and CMV-seronegative.

V is TRBV5-4 and J is TRBJ2-7; 8 bases match TRBD2. Germline V lookup: CDR1 SGHNT, CDR2 YYREEE (reference sequence). This CDR3 contains 16 residues. V dropped 1 base and J dropped 4; count of bases not matched to a gene: 10. The CDR3 sequence: CASSLRVAGLLYEQYF. The CDR3 DNA reads as TGTGCCAGCAGCTTGCGGGTAGCGGGGCTACTTTACGAGCAGTACTTC.

The chain links TRBV6-6 to TRBJ1-6; D call uncertain. This CDR3 is built from 15 residues. Germline V gene data show CDR1 as MNHNY and CDR2 as SVGAGI (reference sequence). Deletions cut 5 bases from V and 6 bases from J, with 14 bases between. CDR3: CASSLPGFPNSPLHF. The CDR3 coding sequence is TGTGCCAGCAGTCTACCGGGATTCCCTAATTCACCCCTCCACTTT.

The genes are TRBV19 and TRBJ2-3; no clear D gene. V was clipped by 7 bases and J by 0 bases, with 14 bases between them. The CDR3 extends over 15 amino acids. The germline gives CDR1 LNHDA, CDR2 SQIVND (reference sequence). The DNA for the CDR3 is TGTGCCAGTACCTCGGAGAGGTGGAGCACAGATACGCAGTATTTT. Protein product: CASTSERWSTDTQYF.

This chain joins TRBV4-2 and TRBJ2-1, with 9 positions matching TRBD2. The V segment lost 6 bases and the J segment 7 bases; nucleotides outside the gene matches: 4. This CDR3 contains 13 residues. Germline V gene data show CDR1 as LGHNA and CDR2 as YNFKEQ. In nucleotides, the CDR3 is TGTGCCAGCAGTGCGGGGGGGCCTAATGAGCAGTTCTTC. This codes for CASSAGGPNEQFF.

This chain joins TRBV5-1 and TRBJ2-2; no clear D gene. Trimming took off 0 bases at V and 9 bases at J, with 12 bases between the two ends. The CDR3 extends over 14 amino acids. Germline CDR1 is SGHRS and CDR2 is YFSETQ. The CDR3 sequence is CASSLDAGRWELFF. The CDR3 DNA reads as TGCGCCAGCAGCTTGGACGCAGGCCGTTGGGAGCTGTTTTTT.

This clone was counted once. This sequence joins TRBV27 and TRBJ1-1, with D unclear. This CDR3 spans 12 amino acids. Germline CDR1 and CDR2: MNHEY and SMNVEV (reference sequence). V lost 5 bases, J lost 7 bases, and 11 bases lay in between. Here the CDR3 reads CASSLPGGEAFF. In nucleotides, the CDR3 is TGTGCCAGCAGTCTTCCAGGAGGTGAAGCTTTCTTT.

The chain employs TRBV6-6 and TRBJ1-2; D unresolved. The CDR3 length is 16 residues. Germline loops: CDR1 MNHNY, CDR2 SVGAGI (reference sequence). Trimming took 4 bases from V and 1 from J, leaving 16 bases between them. CDR3 coding DNA: TGTGCCAGCAGTTTGGGCAGACCGGTTATTAACTATGGCTACACCTTC. Its protein product is CASSLGRPVINYGYTF.

The genes are TRBV5-1 and TRBJ1-4, with 9 bases aligning to TRBD1. J lost 8 bases, V lost 2 bases, and 4 bases had no gene match. CDR1 is SGHRS, CDR2 YFSETQ, per germline. This CDR3 region has 14 residues. The CDR3 DNA is TGCGCCAGCAGCTTTGACAGGGGGGGCGAAAAACTGTTTTTT. This encodes CASSFDRGGEKLFF.

In this sample, this clone turned up a few times. The chain joins TRBV2 to TRBJ1-2; tentatively, D is TRBD1 (6 bases). The V end was cut by 8 bases, the J end by 6 bases, with 7 bases between. CDR1 and CDR2 (germline): SNHLY, FYNNEI. This CDR3 contains 10 residues. The CDR3 nucleotides are TGTGCCAGCCGACAGGATGGCTACACCTTC. It yields the protein CASRQDGYTF.

The V gene is TRBV5-8, the J gene TRBJ1-1, with D maybe TRBD1 (6 bases). CDR1 is SGHTS, CDR2 YDEGEE, per germline. V was shortened by 5 bases and J by 7 bases, with 12 bases between the two germline ends. The CDR3 sequence is 12 residues long. CDR3 DNA: TGTGCCAGCAGACAGGGCGACCGTGAAGCTTTCTTT. Protein product: CASRQGDREAFF.

The rearrangement joins TRBV4-1 to TRBJ2-1; 7 bases line up with TRBD2. This CDR3 is 15 amino acids long. Germline V lookup: CDR1 MGHRA, CDR2 YSYEKL. The junction had 9 bases not matched to a gene; V was cut back by 1 base and J by 9 bases. Here the CDR3 reads CASSQGIAGASEQFF. CDR3 bases: TGCGCCAGCAGCCAAGGAATCGCGGGAGCCAGTGAGCAGTTCTTC.

This clone was observed once. The chain couples TRBV28 to TRBJ2-7, with D possibly being TRBD2 (5 bases). CDR1 and CDR2 from the germline V gene are MDHEN and SYDVKM. This CDR3 comprises 14 residues. Trimming stripped 3 bases from V and 0 bases from J, with 9 bases between. The CDR3 reads CASSFGGSSYEQYF. The CDR3 DNA reads TGTGCCAGCAGTTTTGGTGGGAGCTCCTACGAGCAGTACTTC.

The V and J genes are TRBV18 and TRBJ1-6; TRBD1 is a possible D gene (5 bases). V was cut by 3 bases and J by 10 bases, with 10 bases left in between. CDR3 length: 13 amino acids. In germline, CDR1 is KGHSH, CDR2 LQKENI. The CDR3 spells CASSPEGNSPLHF. Written as DNA, the CDR3 is TGTGCCAGCTCACCGGAGGGGAACTCACCCCTCCACTTT.

The J gene is TRBJ1-4, the V gene TRBV10-1; 9 nucleotides match TRBD1. The CDR3 contains 17 residues. V was clipped by 6 bases and J by 2 bases; unmatched bases: 10. From germline, CDR1 is WNHNN and CDR2 SYGVQD (reference sequence). In DNA form, the CDR3 reads TGCGCCAGCAGAACCGGGACAGGGACGGCTACTAATGAAAAACTGTTTTTT. As protein: CASRTGTGTATNEKLFF.

The chain couples TRBV9 to TRBJ2-7; TRBD2 matches at 7 bases. Trimming removed 3 bases from V and 9 bases from J; junction bases left unmatched: 9. Germline CDR1 reads SGDLS; CDR2 reads YYNGEE. This CDR3 is 13 amino acids long. Here the CDR3 reads CASSGAGRSPQYF. CDR3 DNA: TGTGCCAGCAGCGGTGCCGGGAGGTCCCCGCAGTACTTC.

The rearrangement joins TRBV6-6 to TRBJ2-3, with 8 bases lining up with TRBD2. Trimming took 10 bases from V and 0 from J; bases not matched to a gene: 3. The CDR3 has 13 residues. Germline CDR1 is MNHNY and CDR2 is SVGAGI (reference sequence). The CDR3 loop reads CAIQRGSTDTQYF. Here the CDR3 DNA reads TGTGCCATCCAGCGGGGGAGCACAGATACGCAGTATTTT.

The chain uses TRBV5-4 and TRBJ2-1, with 7 bases that match TRBD1. With 4 bases clipped from V and 9 bases from J, the junction kept 7 bases outside the gene matches. The germline V gene encodes CDR1 SGHNT and CDR2 YYREEE (reference sequence). This CDR3 is built from 13 residues. The CDR3 loop is CASSKTGYVEQFF. The CDR3 DNA reads as TGTGCCAGCAGCAAGACAGGGTACGTTGAGCAGTTCTTC. Drawing the rest from reference TRBV5-4 and TRBJ2-1, the complete variable domain is ETGVTQSPTHLIKTRGQQVTLRCSSQSGHNTVSWYQQALGQGPQFIFQYYREEENGRGNFPPRFSGLQFPNYSSELNVNALELDDSALYLCASSKTGYVEQFFGPGTRLTVL.

This clone was recorded once. The chain carries TRBV27 and TRBJ1-1; the match to TRBD1 covers 7 bases. Germline loops: CDR1 MNHEY, CDR2 SMNVEV (reference sequence). The ends lost 5 bases at V and 8 bases at J; junction bases unmatched: 11. This CDR3 is built from 14 residues. In nucleotides, the CDR3 is TGTGCCAGCAGTCCCACTACAGGGGCTCCGGAAGCTTTCTTT. Translated: CASSPTTGAPEAFF.

The chain couples TRBV6-6 to TRBJ1-1; D unclear. V lost 9 bases and J 6 bases, leaving 20 bases between the germline ends. The CDR3 loop spans 14 amino acids. Looked up from germline, CDR1 is MNHNY and CDR2 is SVGAGI (reference sequence). The CDR3 DNA sequence: TGTGCCAGTCTTCTGGAGTCGGTGTTGGCTGAAGCTTTCTTT. It yields the protein CASLLESVLAEAFF.

The chain recombines TRBV11-2 with TRBJ2-7; 9 nucleotides line up with TRBD1. Germline V CDR1 and CDR2: SGHAT, FQNNGV. Unmatched junction bases numbered 7, after V lost 4 bases and J lost 3 bases. The CDR3 is 15 amino acids. CDR3 nucleotides: TGTGCCAGCAGCTACGGGACAGGGTCAGTCTACGAGCAGTACTTC. Amino acids: CASSYGTGSVYEQYF.

V is TRBV10-3 and J is TRBJ1-1; D ambiguous. The germline gives CDR1 ENHRY, CDR2 SYGVKD. CDR3 length equals 14 residues. With 10 bases removed from V and 2 bases from J, the gap between germline ends came to 17 bases. CDR3 DNA: TGTGCCACTTGGCCGGGGAGCGGAAACACTGAAGCTTTCTTT. This translates into CATWPGSGNTEAFF.

The chain uses TRBV27 and TRBJ1-3; D remains ambiguous. Germline-derived CDR1 and CDR2 are MNHEY and SMNVEV (reference sequence). Deletions cut 5 bases from V and 0 bases from J, with 14 bases between. The CDR3 covers 16 residues. The CDR3 loop reads CASSPSAGLSGNTIYF. The DNA of the CDR3 is TGTGCCAGCAGTCCCTCGGCGGGTCTCTCTGGAAACACCATATATTTT.

This chain uses TRBV7-2 with TRBJ2-7; no definite D call. This CDR3 spans 14 amino acids. V was trimmed by 5 bases and J by 0 bases, leaving 11 bases between them. Per the germline V gene, CDR1 is SGHTA and CDR2 is FQGNSA. The CDR3 DNA sequence: TGTGCCAGCAGCCGAGCCTTTGGCTCCTACGAGCAGTACTTC. Encoded protein: CASSRAFGSYEQYF.

The V gene is TRBV29-1, the J gene TRBJ1-4, with 8 bases aligning to TRBD1. The V segment lost 6 bases and the J segment 7 bases; nucleotides outside the gene matches: 7. This CDR3 is built from 13 residues. Germline assignment: CDR1 SQVTM and CDR2 ANQGSEA. The CDR3: CSVQGAWGEKLFF. The CDR3 DNA reads as TGCAGCGTGCAGGGGGCGTGGGGTGAAAAACTGTTTTTT.

Here the CDR3 DNA reads TGTGCCAGCAGCTTCGCGCGGTCATCGAGTGATGAGCAGTTCTTC. Protein product: CASSFARSSSDEQFF. The chain joins TRBV5-4 to TRBJ2-1; D is unclear. Germline values: CDR1 SGHNT, CDR2 YYREEE (reference sequence). The CDR3 consists of 15 residues. V lost 2 bases and J lost 8, with 17 bases in between.

The DNA of the CDR3 is TGTGCCAGCAGTTTGGGGGGGGATCAGCCCCAGCATTTT. This translates into CASSLGGDQPQHF. This chain links TRBV6-5 with TRBJ1-5; D is possibly TRBD1 (5 bases). The CDR3 is 13 amino acids. Per the germline V gene, CDR1 is MNHEY and CDR2 is SVGAGI. Trimming took off 4 bases at V and 5 bases at J, with 9 bases between the two ends.

V usage is TRBV28 and J usage is TRBJ2-1, with TRBD2 matching 7 bases. Trimming took 8 bases from V and 6 from J; bases not matched to a gene: 7. Germline-derived CDR1 and CDR2 are MDHEN and SYDVKM. The CDR3 sequence is 13 residues long. CDR3 bases: TGTGCCAGCCGGTTGGGAGGGCCCAATGAGCAGTTCTTC. Its translation is CASRLGGPNEQFF.

This rearrangement joins TRBV27 to TRBJ2-3; 10 bases are shared with TRBD2. V lost 3 bases and J lost 2; bases outside the gene matches: 2. Germline loops: CDR1 MNHEY, CDR2 SMNVEV (reference sequence). The CDR3 runs 15 residues. CDR3: CASSLSGRATDTQYF. The CDR3 region has the DNA TGTGCCAGCAGTTTGAGCGGGAGGGCCACAGATACGCAGTATTTT.